This T cell receptor (beta chain) was found in a study of shared clonotypes between healthy human individuals. The repertoire was sequenced with immunoSEQ multiplex PCR; TCRdb's copy has only in-frame clones and lacks some. Of around 180,000 clones detected, 90% to 95% appear once; the ten largest clones hold 0.065% to 0.07%. The CDR3 spans 13 residues. V was cut by 2 bases and J by 4 bases, with 8 bases left in between. From germline, CDR1 is SEHNR and CDR2 FQNEAQ (reference sequence). This chain joins TRBV7-9 and TRBJ1-1; perhaps TRBD1 as D (5 bases). Sequenced input: naive CD4+ T cells sorted from blood. Regarding subset: CD45RA+ positively selected. The clonotype was recovered from a woman in her thirties in good health. CDR3 bases: TGTGCCAGCAGCTTAACTGGGACCACTGAAGCTTTCTTT. Translation gives CASSLTGTTEAFF.